Ten or more counts support the clone carrying this TCR beta chain. Per the germline V gene, CDR1 is DFQATT and CDR2 is SNEGSKA (reference sequence). This CDR3 contains 13 residues. Unmatched junction bases numbered 4, after V lost 6 bases and J lost 7 bases. This sample is part of a study of patients and donors after allogeneic stem cell transplantation. TCRdb reprocessed the RT-PCR reads with MiXCR, giving one entry per CDR3 protein. Of thousands of distinct CDR3 sequences in the sample, approximately 11% were seen once. This sequence originates from a human donor who was either an allogeneic HSCT recipient or a stem cell or donor lymphocyte infusion donor (not recorded which). It is not recorded whose cells these are; they may come from a transplant donor. The sequencing input was blood, either unsorted or a sorted T cell fraction (not recorded which). The J gene is TRBJ2-1, the V gene TRBV20-1; TRBD2 aligns across 12 bases. The CDR3 region has the DNA TGCAGTGCCCTAGCGGGAGGGCCTAATGAGCAGTTCTTC. It codes for CSALAGGPNEQFF.